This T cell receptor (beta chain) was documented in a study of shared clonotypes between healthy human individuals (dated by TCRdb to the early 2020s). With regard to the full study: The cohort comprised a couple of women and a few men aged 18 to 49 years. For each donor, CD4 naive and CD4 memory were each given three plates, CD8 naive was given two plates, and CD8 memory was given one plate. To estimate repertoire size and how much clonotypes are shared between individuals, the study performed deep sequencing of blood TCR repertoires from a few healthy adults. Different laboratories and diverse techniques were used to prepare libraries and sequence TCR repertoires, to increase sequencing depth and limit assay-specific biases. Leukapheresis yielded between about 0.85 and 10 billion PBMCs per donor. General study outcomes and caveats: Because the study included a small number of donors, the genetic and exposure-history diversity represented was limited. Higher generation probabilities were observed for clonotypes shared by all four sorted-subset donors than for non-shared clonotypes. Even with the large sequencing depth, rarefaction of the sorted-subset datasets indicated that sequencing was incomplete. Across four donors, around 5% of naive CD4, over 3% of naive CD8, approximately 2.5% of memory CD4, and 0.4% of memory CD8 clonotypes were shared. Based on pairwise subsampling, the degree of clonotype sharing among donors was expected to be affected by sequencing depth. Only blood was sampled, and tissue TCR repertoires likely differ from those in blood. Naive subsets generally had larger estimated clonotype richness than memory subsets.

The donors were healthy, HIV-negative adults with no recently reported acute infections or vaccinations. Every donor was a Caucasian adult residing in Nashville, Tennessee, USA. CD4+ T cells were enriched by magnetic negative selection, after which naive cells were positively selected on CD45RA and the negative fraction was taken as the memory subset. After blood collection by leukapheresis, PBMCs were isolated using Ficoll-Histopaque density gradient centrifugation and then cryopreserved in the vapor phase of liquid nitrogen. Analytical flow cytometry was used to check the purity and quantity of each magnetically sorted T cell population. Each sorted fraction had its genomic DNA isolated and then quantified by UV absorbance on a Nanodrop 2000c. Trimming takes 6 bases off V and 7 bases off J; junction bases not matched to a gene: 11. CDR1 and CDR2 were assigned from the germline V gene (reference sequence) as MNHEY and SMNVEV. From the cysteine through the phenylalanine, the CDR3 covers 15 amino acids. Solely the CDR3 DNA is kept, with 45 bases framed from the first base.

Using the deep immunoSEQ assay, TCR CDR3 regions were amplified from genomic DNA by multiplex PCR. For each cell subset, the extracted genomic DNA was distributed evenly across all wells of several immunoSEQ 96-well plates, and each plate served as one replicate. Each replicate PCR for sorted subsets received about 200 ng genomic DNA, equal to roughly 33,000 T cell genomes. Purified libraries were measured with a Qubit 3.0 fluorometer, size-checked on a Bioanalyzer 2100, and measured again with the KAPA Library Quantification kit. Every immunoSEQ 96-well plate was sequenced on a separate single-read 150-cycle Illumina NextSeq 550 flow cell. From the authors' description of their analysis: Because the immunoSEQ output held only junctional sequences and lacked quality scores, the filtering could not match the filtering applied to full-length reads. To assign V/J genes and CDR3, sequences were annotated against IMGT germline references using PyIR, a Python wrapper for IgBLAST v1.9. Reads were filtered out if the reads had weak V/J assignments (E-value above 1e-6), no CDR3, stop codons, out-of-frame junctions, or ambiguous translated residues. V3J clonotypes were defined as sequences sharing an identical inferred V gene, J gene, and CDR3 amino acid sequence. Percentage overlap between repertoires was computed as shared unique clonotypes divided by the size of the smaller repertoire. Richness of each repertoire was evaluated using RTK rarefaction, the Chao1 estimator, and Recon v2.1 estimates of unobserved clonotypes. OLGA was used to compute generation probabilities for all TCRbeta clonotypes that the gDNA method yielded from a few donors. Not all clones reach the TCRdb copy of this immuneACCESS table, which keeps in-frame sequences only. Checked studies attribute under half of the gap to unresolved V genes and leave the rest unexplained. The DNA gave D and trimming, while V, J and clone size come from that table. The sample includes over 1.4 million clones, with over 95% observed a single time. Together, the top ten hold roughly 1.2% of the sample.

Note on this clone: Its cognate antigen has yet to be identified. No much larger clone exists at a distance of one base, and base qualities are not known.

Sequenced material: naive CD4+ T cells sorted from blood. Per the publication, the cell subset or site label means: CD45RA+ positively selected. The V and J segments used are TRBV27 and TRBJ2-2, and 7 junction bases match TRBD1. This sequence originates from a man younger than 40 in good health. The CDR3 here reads CASSPTGAGFGELFF. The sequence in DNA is TGTGCCAGCAGCCCCACAGGGGCCGGGTTCGGGGAGCTGTTTTTT.